This T cell receptor (beta chain) comes out of a study of T cells in Graves' hyperthyroidism and ophthalmopathy. Study-level points and caveats: Most expanded thyroid clonotypes above 0.001 recurred in blood. Median prediction lead before ophthalmopathy onset was about 6.3 months with the model.

As regards this clonotype: Antigen unknown.

V shed 2 bases, J shed 5 bases, and the junction held 2 bases outside the gene matches. Germline-derived CDR1 and CDR2 are LNHDA and SQIVND (reference sequence). This CDR3 has 14 amino acids. In making diagnoses, clinical symptoms, serum thyroxine and TRAb, thyroid ultrasound and orbital computed tomography were all used. The PBMCs had their origin in 10 ml of fresh peripheral blood. RNA transcripts provided the source from which TCR beta CDR3 regions were amplified. During a first-round RT-PCR of the TCR CDR3, the HTBI primer set was used. In TCRdb, the multiplex PCR reads were re-called with MiXCR into one record per CDR3 protein. The sample includes 490,000 or so distinct CDR3 sequences, just under 20% of them seen just once.

This TCR derives from a man between 40 and 49 years old with Graves' ophthalmopathy. Sequenced: blood. The chain joins TRBV19 to TRBJ2-1; 8 nucleotides agree with TRBD2. CDR3 nucleotide sequence: TGTGCCAGTAGTATAACTAGCGGCCACAATGAGCAGTTCTTC. Translation: CASSITSGHNEQFF.